Listed here are 22 T cell receptor beta chains from one sample, sequenced in a study of cytomegalovirus exposure and HLA in healthy donors. The PCR ran on 60 Vbeta and 13 Jbeta primers. Measured with immunoSEQ multiplex PCR; TCRdb has only the in-frame clones, and not every one. The table lists some 270,000 clones, 75% to 90% of them singletons. Sequenced material: PBMCs. Receptors originate from a girl aged 2 to 10 in good health and CMV-seronegative.

The rearrangement joins TRBV6-6 to TRBJ2-7, with 10 bases aligning to TRBD1. CDR1 and CDR2 (germline): MNHNY, SVGAGI (reference sequence). The CDR3 totals 16 residues. V trimming: 7 bases; J trimming: 2 bases; junction bases outside the gene matches: 11. In DNA form, the CDR3 reads TGTGCCAGCACCAGAGGGGACAGGGGAGGCCCCTACGAGCAGTACTTC. Translating gives CASTRGDRGGPYEQYF.

The V call is TRBV2, the J call TRBJ2-1; D is ambiguous. Between the trimmed V and J ends, which lost 5 bases and 4 bases, there was a span of 3 bases. The CDR3 is 11 amino acids. Germline V gene sequence: CDR1 SNHLY, CDR2 FYNNEI. The CDR3 sequence is CASSQYNEQFF. The CDR3 DNA sequence: TGTGCCAGCAGTCAATACAATGAGCAGTTCTTC.

This clone turned up a few times. The V and J genes are TRBV27 and TRBJ1-5; possible D gene TRBD1, 5 bases. Germline V CDR1 and CDR2: MNHEY, SMNVEV (reference sequence). The CDR3 has 16 amino acids. V lost 5 bases and J 2 bases, leaving 16 bases between the germline ends. CDR3 bases: TGTGCCAGCAGTGGCGATCAGGGATCGGGCAATCAGCCCCAGCATTTT. This translates into CASSGDQGSGNQPQHF.

V is TRBV4-1 and J is TRBJ1-4; possibly TRBD1 for D (6 bases). The germline V gene encodes CDR1 MGHRA and CDR2 YSYEKL. Trimming pared 0 bases from V and 11 bases from J, leaving 16 bases between. There are 15 residues in the CDR3. The CDR3 spells CASSQELDGGRKLFF. Here the CDR3 DNA reads TGCGCCAGCAGCCAAGAATTAGACGGGGGGCGGAAACTGTTTTTT.

This CDR3 is CASGSPGHPNSPLHF. The CDR3, as DNA: TGTGCCAGCGGCTCCCCGGGACACCCTAATTCACCCCTCCACTTT. The genes are TRBV9 and TRBJ1-6, with D possibly TRBD1 on 6 matching bases. CDR1 and CDR2 from the germline V gene are SGDLS and YYNGEE. V lost 7 bases and J 6 bases, leaving 17 bases between the germline ends. The CDR3 is made up of 15 amino acids. Using reference TRBV9 and TRBJ1-6 for the parts outside the CDR3, the full variable domain is DSGVTQTPKHLITATGQRVTLRCSPRSGDLSVYWYQQSLDQGLQFLIQYYNGEERAKGNILERFSAQQFPDLHSELNLSSLELGDSALYFCASGSPGHPNSPLHFGNGTRLTVT.

Points on this clone: A junction boundary mismatches the germline segment, possibly from a read error. V gene TRBV7-9 combines with J gene TRBJ1-1; 8 positions match TRBD1. The CDR3 is made up of 11 amino acids. Germline V gene data show CDR1 as SEHNR and CDR2 as FQNEAQ (reference sequence). The CDR3 bases are TGTTCCAGCCGACAGGGGACTGAAGCTTTCTTT. It is translated as CSSRQGTEAFF.

This sequence joins TRBV9 and TRBJ2-1; D is perhaps TRBD1 (7 bases). The CDR3 runs to 15 residues. The germline CDR1 and CDR2 sequences are SGDLS and YYNGEE. V lost 4 bases and J 8 bases, leaving 19 bases between the germline ends. The CDR3 spells CASSSGGLLPDEQFF. In nucleotides, the CDR3 is TGTGCCAGCAGCTCAGGGGGGCTACTACCGGATGAGCAGTTCTTC.

The chain joins TRBV2 to TRBJ2-5, with D tentatively TRBD2 (6 bases). The last part of the DNA fits TRBJ2-7 better; the J call may be wrong. Per the germline V gene, CDR1 is SNHLY and CDR2 is FYNNEI. This CDR3 spans 14 amino acids. The CDR3 nucleotides are TGTGCCAGCAGCTACGTCGGGGGAGACTACGAGCAGTACTTC. Translation: CASSYVGGDYEQYF.

V and J are TRBV27 and TRBJ1-1, with D perhaps TRBD1 (5 bases). The CDR3 consists of 15 residues. Germline CDR1 is MNHEY and CDR2 is SMNVEV (reference sequence). Deletions cut 0 bases from V and 4 bases from J, with 12 bases between. Here the CDR3 DNA reads TGTGCCAGCAGTTTATCATCGGGGACTGGCACTGAAGCTTTCTTT. Translated: CASSLSSGTGTEAFF.

The rearrangement links TRBV9 to TRBJ2-1, with a possible D match to TRBD2 (6 bases). V was shortened by 7 bases and J by 5 bases, with 10 bases between the two germline ends. Germline loops: CDR1 SGDLS, CDR2 YYNGEE. This CDR3 region has 12 residues. The CDR3 nucleotides are TGTGCCAGCGGTCGGGGGAACAATGAGCAGTTCTTC. It is translated as CASGRGNNEQFF.

The chain joins TRBV5-1 to TRBJ1-1, with 7 nucleotides matching TRBD1. The CDR3 covers 15 residues. The J segment lost 11 bases and the V segment lost 4 bases, leaving 17 bases of the junction unmatched. Per germline, CDR1 SGHRS and CDR2 YFSETQ. The CDR3: CASSTGTALEQRAFF. The CDR3 bases are TGCGCCAGCAGCACCGGGACAGCCCTGGAACAAAGGGCTTTCTTT.

In this sample, this clone turned up a few times. V gene TRBV2 combines with J gene TRBJ1-2; tentative D call: TRBD1 (5 bases). Germline V lookup: CDR1 SNHLY, CDR2 FYNNEI. V was clipped by 6 bases and J by 8 bases, with 19 bases between them. The CDR3 has 14 residues. The CDR3 protein is CASRPDGQGRGYTF. The CDR3 DNA sequence: TGTGCCAGCAGACCGGACGGGCAGGGAAGAGGCTACACCTTC.

This sequence joins TRBV29-1 and TRBJ2-3; 8 bases map to TRBD2. In germline, CDR1 is SQVTM, CDR2 ANQGSEA. Trimming at V came to 3 bases and at J to 6 bases, leaving 8 bases not matched to a gene. CDR3 length: 14 residues. The CDR3 reads CSVDAGTRADTQYF. Written as DNA, the CDR3 is TGCAGCGTTGACGCCGGGACTAGAGCCGATACGCAGTATTTT.

This clone was seen more than once but under ten times. The chain couples TRBV7-9 to TRBJ1-2, with D possibly being TRBD1 (5 bases). V lost 4 bases to trimming and J lost 4 bases, with 13 bases between them. CDR1 and CDR2 (germline): SEHNR, FQNEAQ (reference sequence). CDR3 length: 14 amino acids. The CDR3 DNA reads as TGTGCCAGCAGCTGGATCAGGGACTCCTATGGCTACACCTTC. Translating gives CASSWIRDSYGYTF.

The table lists this clone with a few counts. This chain connects TRBV21-1 to TRBJ1-1; TRBD1, the table's D call, was not compared with the DNA. TRBV21-1 constitutes a pseudogene. This CDR3 region has 11 residues. CDR3 amino acids: CASSGRHQAFF. The CDR3, as DNA: TGTGCCAGCAGCGGGCGACACCAAGCTTTCTTT.

This clone was seen more than once but under ten times. V usage is TRBV5-5 and J usage is TRBJ2-1, with D possibly TRBD2 on 6 matching bases. CDR3 length: 13 amino acids. V shed 3 bases and J shed 10 bases, with 14 bases lying between them. Germline lookup yields CDR1 SGHKS and CDR2 YYEKEE (reference sequence). As DNA, the CDR3 is TGTGCCAGCAGCTATTTAGCGGAAAACGAGCAGTTCTTC. This sequence encodes CASSYLAENEQFF.

This chain uses TRBV5-5 with TRBJ2-7, with D perhaps matching TRBD1 (5 bases). The V gene lost 9 bases and the J gene lost 0 bases, with 16 bases spanning the gap. CDR3 length: 14 amino acids. Looked up from germline, CDR1 is SGHKS and CDR2 is YYEKEE (reference sequence). The CDR3 sequence is CATTGTEDSYEQYF. The CDR3 DNA follows: TGTGCCACTACAGGCACCGAGGACTCCTACGAGCAGTACTTC.

The V call is TRBV4-1, the J call TRBJ2-3, with a weak D call TRBD2 (5 bases). V was trimmed by 1 base and J by 0 bases, leaving 14 bases between them. From germline, CDR1 is MGHRA and CDR2 YSYEKL. The CDR3 contains 17 residues. CDR3 DNA sequence: TGCGCCAGCAGCCAAGGCCTAAGGTGGACTAGCACAGATACGCAGTATTTT. Residues: CASSQGLRWTSTDTQYF.

V usage is TRBV5-6 and J usage is TRBJ1-2; D call uncertain. CDR1 and CDR2 from the germline V gene are SGHDT and YYEEEE. V lost 0 bases to trimming and J lost 5 bases, with 11 bases between them. This CDR3 is built from 14 residues. For the CDR3, the DNA is TGTGCCAGCAGCTTGGACGCCCGGGTGTATGGCTACACCTTC. Translating it yields CASSLDARVYGYTF.

This rearrangement joins TRBV9 to TRBJ2-2; 7 bases match TRBD1. V was pared by 2 bases and J by 7 bases, with 5 bases of the junction left unmatched. Looked up from germline, CDR1 is SGDLS and CDR2 is YYNGEE. This CDR3 spans 14 amino acids. The CDR3: CASSVTGDGGELFF. The CDR3 DNA reads TGTGCCAGCAGCGTCACAGGGGATGGCGGGGAGCTGTTTTTT. Using reference TRBV9 and TRBJ2-2 for the parts outside the CDR3, the full variable domain is DSGVTQTPKHLITATGQRVTLRCSPRSGDLSVYWYQQSLDQGLQFLIQYYNGEERAKGNILERFSAQQFPDLHSELNLSSLELGDSALYFCASSVTGDGGELFFGEGSRLTVL.

This clone was recorded only once. The genes are TRBV4-1 and TRBJ2-7; a possible D gene is TRBD2 (5 bases). The length of the CDR3 is 11 residues. Trimming shortened V by 3 bases and J by 6 bases, and 6 bases separated the two germline ends. CDR1 is MGHRA, CDR2 YSYEKL, per germline. CDR3 region: CASSHGGEQYF. In DNA form, the CDR3 reads TGCGCCAGCAGCCACGGAGGCGAGCAGTACTTC.

The chain joins TRBV10-3 to TRBJ2-2; TRBD1 aligns across 11 bases. This CDR3 has 16 amino acids. V gave up 8 bases and J gave up 6 bases; unmatched junction bases: 11. Germline assignment: CDR1 ENHRY and CDR2 SYGVKD. CDR3 residues: CAIGTRTGGASGELFF. The DNA of the CDR3 is TGTGCCATCGGAACCCGGACAGGGGGCGCATCCGGGGAGCTGTTTTTT.